Listed below are T cell receptor beta chains from one sample, sequenced in a study of beta chain features in type 1 diabetes. Sequencing was performed with immunoSEQ multiplex PCR; in TCRdb, only in-frame clones are kept and a portion is missing. The sample lists under 350,000 clones, under 8.5% occurring once. The sequenced material came from central memory CD4+ T cells from blood. All receptors come from a woman between 18 and 30 years old in good health. Both conserved end residues are part of each CDR3. Each record gives: J gene, V gene, D gene, clone size, CDR3 DNA, CDR3 protein. The D gene is left open where the match is weak. Clone size, where shown, is once, few, many, or a class for clones that have expanded.

TRBJ2-2	TRBV27	.	.	TGTGCCAGCAGTTCACCGGGGGTAGCGAACACCGGGGAGCTGTTTTTT	CASSSPGVANTGELFF
TRBJ1-1	TRBV11-1	TRBD1	.	TGTGCCAGCAGGCCCAGGGGGGATGACACTGAAGCTTTCTTT	CASRPRGDDTEAFF
TRBJ2-5	TRBV7-2	TRBD2	few	TGTGCCAGCAGCTTAACTCGGCGAAAAGCGGGGGAGACCCAGTACTTC	CASSLTRRKAGETQYF
TRBJ2-3	TRBV29-1	TRBD1	.	TGCAGCGTTAGGAGGACAGGGGCGGTCGGCACAGATACGCAGTATTTT	CSVRRTGAVGTDTQYF
TRBJ2-3	TRBV4-3	.	.	TGCGCCAGCAGCCAAGCGGGGAGCACAGATACGCAGTATTTT	CASSQAGSTDTQYF
TRBJ1-2	TRBV29-1	TRBD1	.	TGCAGCGTCCGTAACAGGGGCGCACACTATGGCTACACCTTC	CSVRNRGAHYGYTF
TRBJ1-1	TRBV30	.	few	TGTGCCTGGAGCAACCTCCGGGGGCACGCTGAAGCTTTCTTT	CAWSNLRGHAEAFF
TRBJ2-5	TRBV30	.	.	TGTGCCTGGACAGGGGTCAGGGAGACCCAGTACTTC	CAWTGVRETQYF
TRBJ2-4	TRBV7-9	TRBD1	few	TGTGCCAGCAGCTTAGTGGGCGACAGGGGCAGGGACATTCAGTACTTC	CASSLVGDRGRDIQYF
TRBJ2-1	TRBV7-6	.	many	TGTGCCAGCAGCTTACGTCAGGGGATCAATGAGCAGTTCTTC	CASSLRQGINEQFF
TRBJ2-3	TRBV7-9	.	few	TGTGCCAGCAGCTTAAACCCCATTCCCCAGAGGACAGATACGCAGTATTTT	CASSLNPIPQRTDTQYF
TRBJ2-2	TRBV18	.	few	TGTGCCAGCTCACCACTTCAGGTCACCGGGGAGCTGTTTTTT	CASSPLQVTGELFF
TRBJ1-2	TRBV11-1	.	.	TGTGCCAGCAGCTGGAGCGGCAACTATGGCTACACCTTC	CASSWSGNYGYTF
TRBJ1-2	TRBV30	TRBD1	.	TGTGCCTGGAGTGAAAGGGGACAGGGGGGCATCTATGGCTACACCTTC	CAWSERGQGGIYGYTF
TRBJ2-6	TRBV4-1	TRBD1	many	TGCGCCAGCAGCCAACCCAGGGGGTCGGGGGCCAACGTCCTGACTTTC	CASSQPRGSGANVLTF
TRBJ1-5	TRBV7-9	.	few	TGTGCCAGCAGCTTAGCGGGGGAAAACCAGCCCCAGCATTTT	CASSLAGENQPQHF
TRBJ1-2	TRBV6-5	.	few	TGTGCCAGCAGTTACAGGGAAGAGGACTATGGCTACACCTTC	CASSYREEDYGYTF
TRBJ2-7	TRBV2	TRBD1	.	TGTGCCAGCAGTGAACAAGGACAGGCCTACGAGCAGTACTTC	CASSEQGQAYEQYF
TRBJ1-2	TRBV7-9	.	.	TGTGCCAGCAGCTTAGAAGGTAGTGGCTACACCTTC	CASSLEGSGYTF
TRBJ2-1	TRBV7-6	.	.	TGTGCCAGCAGCTTCGGAGCTGGCAATGAGCAGTTCTTC	CASSFGAGNEQFF
TRBJ1-6	TRBV14	TRBD1	few	TGTGCCAGCAGCTCAAGACGCACAGGGGGGCTTAGAGTTAATTCACCCCTCCACTTT	CASSSRRTGGLRVNSPLHF
TRBJ1-1	TRBV7-8	.	.	TGTGCCAGCCGTATACGGGGGAACACTGAAGCTTTCTTT	CASRIRGNTEAFF
TRBJ2-5	TRBV6-6	.	few	TGTGCCAGCAGCTCCATAGAGACCCAGTACTTC	CASSSIETQYF
TRBJ2-3	TRBV4-3	.	.	TGCGCCAGCAGCCCGACGGCTAGGCAGGGCACAGATACGCAGTATTTT	CASSPTARQGTDTQYF
TRBJ2-4	TRBV19	TRBD1	few	TGTGCCAGTAGTATGTTCGATCAGGGGGCGAAAAACATTCAGTACTTC	CASSMFDQGAKNIQYF
TRBJ2-3	TRBV9	.	few	TGTGCCAGCAGCGTTACAGGGAGGGCAGATACGCAGTATTTT	CASSVTGRADTQYF
TRBJ2-5	TRBV5-4	TRBD2	few	TGTGCCAGCAGCTCGGGGAGCTTAGCGGGGCAAGAGACCCAGTACTTC	CASSSGSLAGQETQYF
TRBJ1-5	TRBV27	TRBD1	.	TGTGCCAGCAAAACAGGGGTTTGGGGCAATCAGCCCCAGCATTTT	CASKTGVWGNQPQHF
TRBJ2-7	TRBV7-9	TRBD1	.	TGTGCCAGCAGCTCTTGGACAGGGGGCAAGAACTACGAGCAGTACTTC	CASSSWTGGKNYEQYF
TRBJ2-7	TRBV5-1	.	.	TGCGCCAGCAGCGACTTGAGTGACGAGCAGTACTTC	CASSDLSDEQYF
TRBJ2-1	TRBV4-2	TRBD2	few	TGTGCCAGCAGCGCCGTTAGTCTAGCGGGAGGAGGGTCCTACAATGAGCAGTTCTTC	CASSAVSLAGGGSYNEQFF
TRBJ2-5	TRBV7-6	TRBD2	few	TGTGCCAGCAGCTTATTCCCCCGCGGGGGAGGGCCGAAAGAGACCCAGTACTTC	CASSLFPRGGGPKETQYF
TRBJ2-3	TRBV9	TRBD1	once	TGTGCCAGCAGCGCGCGACAGGGTGCCGATACGCAGTATTTT	CASSARQGADTQYF
TRBJ2-3	TRBV29-1	.	few	TGCAGCGGGCTACTCACAGATACGCAGTATTTT	CSGLLTDTQYF
TRBJ2-2	TRBV27	.	.	TGTGCCAGCAGTCTAAAAGGGGGGACCGGGGAGCTGTTTTTT	CASSLKGGTGELFF
TRBJ1-2	TRBV2	.	.	TGTGCCAGCACCCCTCTGAGAGGGTCTGGCTACACCTTC	CASTPLRGSGYTF
TRBJ2-7	TRBV7-9	TRBD2	.	TGTGCCAGCAGCTTGGGGACTAGCGGGAGCTCCTACGAGCAGTACTTC	CASSLGTSGSSYEQYF
TRBJ2-3	TRBV4-2	.	.	TGTGCCAGCAGCCCCGACCCCGGAGATACGCAGTATTTT	CASSPDPGDTQYF
TRBJ2-3	TRBV4-3	.	few	TGCGCCAGCAGCCAAGACTTAGGAGATACGCAGTATTTT	CASSQDLGDTQYF
TRBJ2-1	TRBV27	.	.	TGTGCCAGCAGTGACGCGGCCAATGAGCAGTTCTTC	CASSDAANEQFF
TRBJ2-5	TRBV7-9	.	many	TGTGCCAGCAGCCCAATTGCAGGGGGGATCTGGGAGACCCAGTACTTC	CASSPIAGGIWETQYF
TRBJ1-4	TRBV7-2	.	few	TGTGCCAGCAGCTTAATAGGTGACTATGAAAAACTGTTTTTT	CASSLIGDYEKLFF
TRBJ2-5	TRBV2	.	.	TGTGCCAGCAACCCATCGGAGTACCAAGAGACCCAGTACTTC	CASNPSEYQETQYF
TRBJ2-7	TRBV7-2	.	.	TGTGCCAGCAGCTTAAACTACGAGCAGTACTTC	CASSLNYEQYF
TRBJ2-2	TRBV6-5	TRBD1	few	TGTGCCAGCAGGACCGGGACAGGGTTGGCCGGGGAGCTGTTTTTT	CASRTGTGLAGELFF
TRBJ1-2	TRBV29-1	.	.	TGCAGCGCAATGAGGGCGGGTGGCTACACCTTC	CSAMRAGGYTF
TRBJ2-3	TRBV18	TRBD1	few	TGTGCCAGCTCCGGACAGGGTGATACGCAGTATTTT	CASSGQGDTQYF
TRBJ2-5	TRBV7-3	TRBD2	few	TGTGCCAGCAGCCTGACTAGCGGACTAGGAGAGACCCAGTACTTC	CASSLTSGLGETQYF
TRBJ2-2	TRBV5-1	.	many	TGCGCCAGCAGCTTCGGATACAGGGACACCGGGGAGCTGTTTTTT	CASSFGYRDTGELFF